A single sample is the source of the 12 T cell receptor beta chains below, sequenced in a study of T cells in Graves' hyperthyroidism and ophthalmopathy. Amplified TCR beta CDR3 regions came from RNA transcripts. The study used the HTBI primer set for a first-round RT-PCR of the TCR CDR3. TCRdb re-derived calls from the multiplex PCR reads in MiXCR, one entry per CDR3 protein. Here the sample spans around 340,000 distinct CDR3 sequences, about a sixth being singletons. Sequenced material: blood. The receptors originated from a woman aged 25 to 39 with Graves' hyperthyroidism that later progressed to Graves' ophthalmopathy.

The chain couples TRBV12-5 to TRBJ2-7, with TRBD1 matching over 9 bases. Per the germline V gene, CDR1 is LGHNT and CDR2 is FRNRAP. Trimming removed 2 bases from V and 6 bases from J; junction bases left unmatched: 17. The CDR3 runs 18 residues. DNA for the CDR3: TGTGCTAGTGGTTTGCTCCCACCGGGACAGGGCCACCTTACCGAGCAGTACGTC. Translation: CASGLLPPGQGHLTEQYV.

This clonotype was counted at least ten times. The chain carries TRBV29-1 and TRBJ2-1; D might be TRBD2 (6 bases). V was shortened by 7 bases and J by 8 bases, with 12 bases between the two germline ends. The CDR3 has 11 amino acids. Germline values: CDR1 SQVTM, CDR2 ANQGSEA. CDR3 protein: CSAGGAYEQFF. The CDR3 bases are TGCAGCGCCGGAGGGGCCTATGAGCAGTTCTTC.

A note on this clonotype: Germline and junction disagree at one end, which may indicate a read error. This chain uses TRBV2 with TRBJ1-5; D remains unclear. This CDR3 region has 15 residues. Germline V gene sequence: CDR1 SNHLY, CDR2 FYNNEI. CDR3 in amino acids: CAGSEQTSGNQPQHF. The CDR3, as DNA: TGTGCCGGCAGTGAACAGACCTCGGGCAATCAGCCCCAGCATTTT.

This clonotype was seen at least ten times. The V and J genes are TRBV24-1 and TRBJ1-5; the match to TRBD1 covers 7 bases. Germline CDR1 and CDR2: KGHDR and SFDVKD. J lost 3 bases, V lost 6 bases, and 7 bases had no gene match. CDR3 length equals 15 residues. As DNA, the CDR3 is TGTGCCACCAGTCGTACAGGGGTGGACAATCAGCCCCAGCATTTT. Protein product: CATSRTGVDNQPQHF.

This clonotype was seen at least ten times. CDR3 protein: CAWGTGLNTEAFF. The CDR3 DNA sequence: TGTGCCTGGGGGACAGGATTGAACACTGAAGCTTTCTTT. The rearrangement joins TRBV30 to TRBJ1-1; 8 bases are shared with TRBD1. Trimming cost V 5 bases and J 0 bases; bases outside gene matches: 2. Germline V gene data show CDR1 as GTSNPN and CDR2 as SVGIG (reference sequence). The CDR3 covers 13 residues.

The chain employs TRBV4-1 and TRBJ2-5; D possibly matches TRBD1 or TRBD2 (6 bases each). The CDR3 runs 17 residues. Between the trimmed V and J ends, which lost 0 bases and 2 bases, there was a span of 16 bases. Germline loops: CDR1 MGHRA, CDR2 YSYEKL. CDR3 protein: CASSQDMEGTSQETQYF. The CDR3 coding sequence is TGCGCCAGCAGCCAAGATATGGAGGGGACATCACAAGAGACCCAGTACTTC.

This clonotype was seen a handful of times. V usage is TRBV28 and J usage is TRBJ2-2, with 8 bases matching TRBD1. The junction had 6 bases not matched to a gene; V was cut back by 5 bases and J by 4 bases. The germline V gene has CDR1 MDHEN and CDR2 SYDVKM. CDR3 length: 15 residues. The CDR3 bases are TGTGCCAGCAGTCCCCGGGACAGGTTCACCGGGGAGCTGTTTTTT. Translated, it gives CASSPRDRFTGELFF.

This clonotype came up many times. The chain recombines TRBV28 with TRBJ1-1; D may be TRBD1 (5 bases). The V gene lost 1 base and the J gene lost 7 bases, with 10 bases spanning the gap. The germline CDR1 and CDR2 sequences are MDHEN and SYDVKM. The CDR3 runs 13 residues. The CDR3 DNA sequence: TGTGCCAGCAGTTTATCGGGGCAGGGTGAAGCTTTCTTT. This gives the protein CASSLSGQGEAFF.

In its sample, this clonotype was seen many times. The V gene is TRBV7-2, the J gene TRBJ2-3, with 8 bases aligning to TRBD2. This CDR3 spans 16 amino acids. Germline-derived CDR1 and CDR2 are SGHTA and FQGNSA. V lost 6 bases and J lost 0; bases outside the gene matches: 8. The CDR3 DNA sequence: TGTGCCAGCAGGACTAGCGACGAATGGAGCACAGATACGCAGTATTTT. Amino acids: CASRTSDEWSTDTQYF.

This clonotype was found many times. The chain combines TRBV12-3 or TRBV12-4 with TRBJ2-7; D gene unclear. The CDR3 loop spans 15 amino acids. Trimming shortened V by 1 base and J by 2 bases, and 12 bases separated the two germline ends. The CDR3 loop is CASSLVRGPAYEQYF. For the CDR3, the DNA is TGTGCCAGCAGTTTAGTACGAGGACCCGCCTACGAGCAGTACTTC.

This clonotype was detected many times. This chain uses TRBV24-1 with TRBJ2-7; the D is unclear. Trimming took off 3 bases at V and 2 bases at J, with 4 bases between the two ends. The CDR3 sequence is 12 residues long. From germline, CDR1 is KGHDR and CDR2 SFDVKD. The CDR3 nucleotides are TGTGCCACCAGTGATCTCCCCTACGAGCAGTACTTC. Translated, it gives CATSDLPYEQYF.

This clonotype was observed at least ten times. The chain is built from TRBV7-9 and TRBJ1-6; perhaps TRBD1 as D (5 bases). The CDR3 is 15 amino acids. The V end lost 5 bases, the J end lost 9 bases, and 17 bases lay between the germline ends. Per germline, CDR1 SEHNR and CDR2 FQNEAQ (reference sequence). This chain's CDR3 is CASSREGAAGSPLHF. DNA of the CDR3: TGTGCCAGCAGCCGCGAAGGGGCAGCCGGTTCACCCCTCCACTTT.